This TCR beta chain was obtained from a study of blood T cells in healthy people across ages. Findings and limits, study-wide: Fewer expanded clones and more diversity marked long-lived versus aged donors. Underestimates were what the diversity estimates from one million T cells were considered to be.

Primed by a sample-barcoded 5' primer and a J-beta primer mix, a second PCR proceeded for about 7 to 11 cycles. MiXCR, run by TCRdb on the 5' RACE reads, gives a single entry per CDR3 protein. The data hold roughly 800,000 distinct CDR3 sequences, with 58% observed a single time. With respect to this clonotype: Its cognate antigen is unknown.

The clonotype was recovered from a man aged 25-45 years in good health. Sequencing input: blood.

In DNA, the CDR3 is TGTGCCAGCAGTGACAGGGCTTGGGGCTACACCTTC. Amino acids: CASSDRAWGYTF. This rearrangement joins TRBV12-3 or TRBV12-4 to TRBJ1-2; 7 nucleotides align to TRBD1. The CDR3 has 12 residues. J gave up 8 bases and V 5 bases, and 5 bases lay outside the gene matches.